Following are 5 T cell receptor beta chains from one sample sequenced in a study of T-cell reconstitution after alpha-beta-depleted transplantation in children. The authors prepared the TCRbeta library with unique molecular identifiers. TCRdb reanalysed the PCR reads using MiXCR and keeps one entry per CDR3 protein. This table has under 850,000 distinct CDR3 sequences, about an eighth appearing once. Here the sequenced sample was PBMCs, taken before TCRalphabeta/CD19-depleted stem cell transplant. Every receptor here comes from a girl aged 2 to 9 with congenital amegakaryocytic thrombocytopenia, due to receive a stem cell transplant.

V gene TRBV5-1 combines with J gene TRBJ2-2; possible D gene TRBD1, 5 bases. Germline V gene sequence: CDR1 SGHRS, CDR2 YFSETQ. V was cut by 3 bases and J by 4 bases, with 19 bases left in between. The CDR3 has 17 amino acids. The CDR3: CASSSDGWQGPTGELFF. The CDR3 DNA is TGCGCCAGCAGCTCGGATGGCTGGCAGGGCCCCACCGGGGAGCTGTTTTTT.

The genes are TRBV6-5 and TRBJ1-4; TRBD1 is a possible D gene (5 bases). The germline V gene has CDR1 MNHEY and CDR2 SVGAGI. Trimming cost V 0 bases and J 6 bases, with 11 bases left between them. The CDR3 spans 15 residues. The CDR3 coding sequence is TGTGCCAGCAGTTACTCGGGACTTAAGGATGAAAAACTGTTTTTT. Its translation: CASSYSGLKDEKLFF.

Remarks on this clonotype: A clone one base away is much larger, so this may be a read error. J is TRBJ2-5 and V is TRBV3-1; 10 bases match TRBD2. The CDR3 extends over 15 amino acids. Germline loops: CDR1 LGHDT, CDR2 YNNKEL (reference sequence). CDR3 region: CTSSHQREGQETQYF. In DNA form, the CDR3 reads TGTACCAGCAGCCACCAGCGGGAGGGCCAAGAGACCCAGTACTTC.

The CDR3 region has the DNA TGTGCCAGCAGCCCGTCGGTACAGTGGGGCTATGGCTACACCTTC. Translation gives CASSPSVQWGYGYTF. The V call is TRBV12-3 or TRBV12-4, the J call TRBJ1-2; D gene ambiguous. CDR3 size: 15 residues. Trimming took off 6 bases at V and 4 bases at J, with 18 bases between the two ends.

In its sample, this clonotype was seen many times. The chain is built from TRBV7-9 and TRBJ1-1, with 8 bases lining up with TRBD1. J lost 5 bases, V lost 5 bases, and 10 bases had no gene match. The CDR3 runs 15 residues. Germline loops: CDR1 SEHNR, CDR2 FQNEAQ (reference sequence). The CDR3 DNA reads TGTGCCAGCAGCCCACGACAGGGGATGATTACTGAAGCTTTCTTT. Its translation is CASSPRQGMITEAFF.